The clone carrying this T cell receptor beta chain has ten or more counts. A single record per CDR3 protein comes from TCRdb applying MiXCR to the RT-PCR reads. The sample lists about 540,000 distinct CDR3 sequences; around a quarter were seen once. This sample is drawn from a study of response to subunit inactivated influenza vaccine. V was trimmed by 0 bases and J by 3 bases, leaving 10 bases between them. This CDR3 has 14 amino acids. The V gene's germline CDR1 is SGHRS and CDR2 YFSETQ. These data also formed part of another study, on T cells expressing NK-cell markers. As reported in that work: It was by 5'RACE template switching with UMIs that TCR beta cDNA was made. Anti-gamma-delta TCR antibody use in several experiments restricted sorting to alpha-beta TCR T cells. Once again these clonotypes came out on top in the CD3+CD56-NKG2C+ fraction of several donors.

The sequence was collected from a man aged 50 to 60 who received an inactivated influenza vaccine. The V call is TRBV5-1, the J call TRBJ2-7, with D unclear. Material: CD4+ T cells sorted from PBMCs, obtained less than 13 days after vaccination. The CDR3 DNA reads TGCGCCAGCAGCTTGGGACCCACTGGCTACGAGCAGTACTTC. Residues: CASSLGPTGYEQYF.